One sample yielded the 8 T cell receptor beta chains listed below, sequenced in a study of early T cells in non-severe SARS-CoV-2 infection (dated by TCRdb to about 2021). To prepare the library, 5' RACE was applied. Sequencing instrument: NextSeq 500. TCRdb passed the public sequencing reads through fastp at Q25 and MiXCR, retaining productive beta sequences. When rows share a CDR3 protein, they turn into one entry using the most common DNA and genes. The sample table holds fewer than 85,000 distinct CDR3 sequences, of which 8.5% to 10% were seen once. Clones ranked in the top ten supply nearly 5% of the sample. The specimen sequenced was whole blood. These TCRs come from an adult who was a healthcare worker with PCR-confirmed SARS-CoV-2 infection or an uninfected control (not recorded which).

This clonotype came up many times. CDR3 in DNA: TGTGCCAGCAGCCCCATGGGCGCGGGAGTATTATACAATGAGCAGTTCTTC. As protein: CASSPMGAGVLYNEQFF. The J gene is TRBJ2-1, the V gene TRBV3-1; 7 bases match TRBD2. J lost 4 bases, V lost 4 bases, and 13 bases had no gene match. CDR1 is LGHDT and CDR2 is YNNKEL in the germline V gene (reference sequence). The CDR3 spans 17 residues.

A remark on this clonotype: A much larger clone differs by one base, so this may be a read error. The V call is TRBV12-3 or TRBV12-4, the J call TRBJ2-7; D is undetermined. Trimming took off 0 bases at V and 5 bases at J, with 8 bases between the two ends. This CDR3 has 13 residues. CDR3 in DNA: TGTGCCAGCAGTTTAGCGGGAAAGCACGAGCAGTACTTC. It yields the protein CASSLAGKHEQYF.

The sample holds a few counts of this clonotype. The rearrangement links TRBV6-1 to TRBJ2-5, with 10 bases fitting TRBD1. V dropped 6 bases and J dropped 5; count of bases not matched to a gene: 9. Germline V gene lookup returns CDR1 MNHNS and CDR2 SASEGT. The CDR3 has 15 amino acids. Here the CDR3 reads CASRALGQGSETQYF. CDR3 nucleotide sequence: TGTGCCAGCAGGGCCCTGGGACAGGGGAGTGAGACCCAGTACTTC.

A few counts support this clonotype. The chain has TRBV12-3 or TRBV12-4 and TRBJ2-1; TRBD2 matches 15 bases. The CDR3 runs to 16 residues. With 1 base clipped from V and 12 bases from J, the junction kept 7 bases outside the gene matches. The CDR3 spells CASSLVTLGLAGGQFF. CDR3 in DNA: TGTGCCAGCAGTTTAGTGACCTTGGGACTAGCGGGAGGGCAGTTCTTC.

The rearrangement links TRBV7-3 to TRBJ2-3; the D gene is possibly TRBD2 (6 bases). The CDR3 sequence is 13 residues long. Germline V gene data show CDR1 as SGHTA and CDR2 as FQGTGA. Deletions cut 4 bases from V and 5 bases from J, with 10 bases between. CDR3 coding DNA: TGTGCCAGCAGCTATGGGGGAGGAGATACGCAGTATTTT. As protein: CASSYGGGDTQYF.

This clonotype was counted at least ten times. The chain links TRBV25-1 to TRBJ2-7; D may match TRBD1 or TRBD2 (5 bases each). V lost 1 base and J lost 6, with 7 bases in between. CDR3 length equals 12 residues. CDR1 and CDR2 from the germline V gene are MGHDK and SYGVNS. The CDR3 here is CASSEFGGEQYF. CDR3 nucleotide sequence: TGTGCCAGCAGTGAATTTGGGGGCGAGCAGTACTTC.

CDR3 in amino acids: CASSQNRGNTGELFF. Written as DNA, the CDR3 is TGTGCCAGCAGCCAAAACAGGGGGAACACCGGGGAGCTGTTTTTT. The V and J genes are TRBV7-2 and TRBJ2-2; TRBD1 aligns across 7 bases. CDR3 length: 15 residues. The ends lost 5 bases at V and 1 base at J; junction bases unmatched: 4. CDR1 SGHTA and CDR2 FQGNSA come from the germline V gene.

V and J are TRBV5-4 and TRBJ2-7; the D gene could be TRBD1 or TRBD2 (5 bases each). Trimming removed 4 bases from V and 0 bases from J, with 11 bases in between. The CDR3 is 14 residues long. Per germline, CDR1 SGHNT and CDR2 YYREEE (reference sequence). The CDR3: CASSLRDGSYEQYF. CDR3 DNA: TGTGCCAGCAGCCTCCGGGACGGCTCCTACGAGCAGTACTTC. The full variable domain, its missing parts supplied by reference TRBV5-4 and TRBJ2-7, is ETGVTQSPTHLIKTRGQQVTLRCSSQSGHNTVSWYQQALGQGPQFIFQYYREEENGRGNFPPRFSGLQFPNYSSELNVNALELDDSALYLCASSLRDGSYEQYFGPGTRLTVT.